This T cell receptor (beta chain) was identified in a study of T-cell reconstitution after alpha-beta-depleted transplantation in children. Findings and limits, study-wide: High day-60 TCRbeta diversity in some patients came from surviving recipient T cells and thymic progenitors. Counts and diversity of T cells one year after transplant came mostly from newly produced T cells. The origin of alpha-beta T cells about two months after transplant was reportedly several hundred expanded graft clones.

There are 15 residues in the CDR3. Germline loops: CDR1 SGHTA, CDR2 FQGNSA. V shed 1 base and J 4 bases; nucleotides not matched to a gene: 6. Construction of the TCRbeta library involved unique molecular identifiers. TCRdb passed the PCR reads through MiXCR, listing each CDR3 protein once. The sample has a few hundred thousand distinct CDR3 sequences, approximately 7% seen once; the top ten hold about 5.9%. This clonotype has just a few counts. Its antigen is unidentified. Here the sequenced sample was PBMCs, taken before TCRalphabeta/CD19-depleted stem cell transplant. The genes are TRBV7-2 and TRBJ2-5, with 7 positions matching TRBD1. The TCR was taken from a boy aged 2 to 10 with acute lymphoblastic leukemia, due to receive a stem cell transplant. The CDR3 nucleotides read TGTGCCAGCAGCTTAGTGGGGACAGTGGGAGAGACCCAGTACTTC. It encodes CASSLVGTVGETQYF.